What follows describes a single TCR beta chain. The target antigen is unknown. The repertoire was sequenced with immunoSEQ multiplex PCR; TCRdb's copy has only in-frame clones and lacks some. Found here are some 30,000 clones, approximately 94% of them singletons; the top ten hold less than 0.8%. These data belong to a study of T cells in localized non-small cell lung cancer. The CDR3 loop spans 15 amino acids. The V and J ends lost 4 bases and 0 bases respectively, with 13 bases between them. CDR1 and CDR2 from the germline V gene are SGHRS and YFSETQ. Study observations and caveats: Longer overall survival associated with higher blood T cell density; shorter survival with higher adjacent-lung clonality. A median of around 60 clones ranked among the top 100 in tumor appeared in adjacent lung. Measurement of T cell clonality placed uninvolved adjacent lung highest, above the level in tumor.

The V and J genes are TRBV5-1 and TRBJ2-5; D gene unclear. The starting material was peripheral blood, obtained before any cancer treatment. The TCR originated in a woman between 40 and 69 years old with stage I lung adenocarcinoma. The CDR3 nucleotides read TGCGCCAGCAGCCCGGCTCCCCGGTACCAAGAGACCCAGTACTTC. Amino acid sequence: CASSPAPRYQETQYF. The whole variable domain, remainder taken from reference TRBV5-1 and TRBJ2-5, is KAGVTQTPRYLIKTRGQQVTLSCSPISGHRSVSWYQQTPGQGLQFLFEYFSETQRNKGNFPGRFSGRQFSNSRSEMNVSTLELGDSALYLCASSPAPRYQETQYFGPGTRLLVL.